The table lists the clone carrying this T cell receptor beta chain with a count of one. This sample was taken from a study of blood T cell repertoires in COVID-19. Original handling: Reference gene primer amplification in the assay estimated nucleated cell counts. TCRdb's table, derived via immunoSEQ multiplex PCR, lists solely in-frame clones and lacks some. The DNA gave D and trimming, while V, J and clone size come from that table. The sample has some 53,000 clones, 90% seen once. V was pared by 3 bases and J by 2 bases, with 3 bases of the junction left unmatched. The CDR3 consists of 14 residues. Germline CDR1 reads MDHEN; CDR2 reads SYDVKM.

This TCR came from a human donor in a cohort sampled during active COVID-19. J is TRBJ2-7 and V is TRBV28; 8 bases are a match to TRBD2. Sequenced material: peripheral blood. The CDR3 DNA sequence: TGTGCCAGCAGTTTCCCGGGAGGGCCCTACGAGCAGTACTTC. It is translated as CASSFPGGPYEQYF.